A selection of T cell receptor beta chains follows, all from one sample in a study of blood T cells in healthy people across ages. TCRdb independently ran MiXCR on the 5' RACE reads; one entry per CDR3 protein. The sample has about 1,800,000 distinct CDR3 sequences; 25% to 30% are singletons. Sequenced input: blood. The receptors come from a woman in her 30s in good health. The conserved cysteine and the conserved F or W are not part of the CDR3 here. Each record gives: V gene, CDR3 protein.

v_gene: TRBV7-6
CDR3aa: ASSKTGTNTDTQY

v_gene: TRBV27
CDR3aa: ASSPPRGASPAGANVLT

v_gene: TRBV20-1
CDR3aa: STSKAGGGGYT

v_gene: TRBV15
CDR3aa: ATSQEIMNTEAF

v_gene: TRBV6-2/TRBV6-3
CDR3aa: ASSSPPGLPQY

v_gene: TRBV30
CDR3aa: AWSIPDSRNSPLH

v_gene: TRBV20-1
CDR3aa: SARDSKGQSYEQY

v_gene: TRBV15
CDR3aa: ATSRDQGREHGMQY

v_gene: TRBV6-1
CDR3aa: ASSEGSWGDTQY

v_gene: TRBV5-1
CDR3aa: ASSPADRLYTEAF

v_gene: TRBV7-3
CDR3aa: ASSRGLAGGHEQF

v_gene: TRBV27
CDR3aa: ASRPEGVVYGYT

v_gene: TRBV28
CDR3aa: ASSTGTGYPYEQY

v_gene: TRBV6-6
CDR3aa: ASSFPTAGGNQPQH

v_gene: TRBV2
CDR3aa: ASRRGRQETQY

v_gene: TRBV9
CDR3aa: ASQAGPVDTQY

v_gene: TRBV29-1
CDR3aa: SVLLNTGELF

v_gene: TRBV6-5
CDR3aa: ASSSREGRKRNEQF

v_gene: TRBV7-2
CDR3aa: ASRGGRDTEAF

v_gene: TRBV6-2/TRBV6-3
CDR3aa: ASSYLPGRYEQY

v_gene: TRBV12-3/TRBV12-4
CDR3aa: ASSDQGQPQH

v_gene: TRBV27
CDR3aa: ASSLSGSSDTQY

v_gene: TRBV12-3/TRBV12-4
CDR3aa: ASSQRVAGVNEQF

v_gene: TRBV7-2
CDR3aa: ASSLLGAEQF

v_gene: TRBV20-1
CDR3aa: SARDPRADTEAF

v_gene: TRBV4-3
CDR3aa: ASSQEGGSATNEKLF

v_gene: TRBV29-1
CDR3aa: SVEDFRTAKDIQY

v_gene: TRBV2
CDR3aa: ASGGGSYEQY

v_gene: TRBV24-1
CDR3aa: ATGEPRPGAGNEQF

v_gene: TRBV7-9
CDR3aa: ASSLGGTSTSMGKLF

v_gene: TRBV18
CDR3aa: ASSPPGVGTYEQY

v_gene: TRBV12-3/TRBV12-4
CDR3aa: ASSHGTEQPQH

v_gene: TRBV20-1
CDR3aa: SAHGLAGGTDTQY

v_gene: TRBV14
CDR3aa: ASSQRTSGSLSTDTQY

v_gene: TRBV7-3
CDR3aa: ASSKGSGGAYEQF

v_gene: TRBV3-1
CDR3aa: ASSQQTDYGYT

v_gene: TRBV7-2
CDR3aa: ASTLGGTGWTRDEQY

v_gene: TRBV6-5
CDR3aa: ASSYSDSSNQPQH

v_gene: TRBV29-1
CDR3aa: SVDGPPLAGVRNEQF

v_gene: TRBV4-3
CDR3aa: ASSQEGTGIYGYT

v_gene: TRBV7-2
CDR3aa: ASSWPAETQY

v_gene: TRBV9
CDR3aa: ASSIGQAQDEQY

v_gene: TRBV6-6
CDR3aa: ASSPRGGTPQH

v_gene: TRBV20-1
CDR3aa: SARGWGGLEPGNYEQY

v_gene: TRBV7-8
CDR3aa: ASSLVQAGVGPQH

v_gene: TRBV10-1
CDR3aa: ASNGLAGIYEQY

v_gene: TRBV7-9
CDR3aa: ASSLGGTAGYSTDTQY

v_gene: TRBV24-1
CDR3aa: ATSEQGYNEQF

v_gene: TRBV6-6
CDR3aa: ASSFGLVRLSDTQY

v_gene: TRBV12-3/TRBV12-4
CDR3aa: ASSWDGREPQH

v_gene: TRBV29-1
CDR3aa: SVQGLRDYGYT

v_gene: TRBV24-1
CDR3aa: ATSDLDGTQETQY

v_gene: TRBV6-5
CDR3aa: ASSPPSGRGPYEQY

v_gene: TRBV18
CDR3aa: ASSPRTNYEQY

v_gene: TRBV7-6
CDR3aa: ASSFHGQGETQY

v_gene: TRBV12-3/TRBV12-4
CDR3aa: ASSFGTFGGASSTDTQY

v_gene: TRBV20-1
CDR3aa: SARWVNTEAF

v_gene: TRBV29-1
CDR3aa: SARTSGRTETQY